These 3 T cell receptor beta chains came from one sample sequenced in a study of T cells in Graves' hyperthyroidism and ophthalmopathy. Amplified regions were TCR beta CDR3 sequences from RNA transcripts. First-round RT-PCR targeting the TCR CDR3 was performed with the HTBI primer set. TCRdb ran MiXCR on the multiplex PCR reads and lists one entry per CDR3 protein. This sample yields fewer than 350,000 distinct CDR3 sequences, of which roughly 15% are seen a single time; 30% belongs to the top ten. The sequencing input was blood. These receptors were taken from a woman in her fifties or sixties with Graves' hyperthyroidism that later progressed to Graves' ophthalmopathy.

This clonotype was found many times. This chain connects TRBV2 to TRBJ2-7, with TRBD2 as a possible D gene (5 bases). Trimming removed 8 bases at V and 1 base at J, with 9 bases between. This CDR3 is built from 12 residues. CDR1 and CDR2 from the germline V gene are SNHLY and FYNNEI. The CDR3, as DNA: TGTGCCAGCTGGGAGACATCCTACGAGCAGTACTTC. The encoded protein is CASWETSYEQYF.

Points on this clonotype: A clone one base away is much larger, so this may be a read error. The gene calls are TRBV27 and TRBJ1-1; D unclear. The CDR3 has 14 amino acids. The germline gives CDR1 MNHEY, CDR2 SMNVEV (reference sequence). The CDR3 DNA sequence: TGTACCAGCAGTCCGTTCATACCGAACACTGAAGCTTTCTTT. As protein: CTSSPFIPNTEAFF.

This clonotype showed up many times. The gene calls are TRBV7-9 and TRBJ2-1, with D perhaps given as TRBD1 or TRBD2 (6 bases each). The CDR3 is made up of 14 amino acids. V shed 5 bases and J shed 10 bases, with 18 bases lying between them. Germline V lookup: CDR1 SEHNR, CDR2 FQNEAQ (reference sequence). DNA for the CDR3: TGTGCCAGCAGCACAGGGACTGGAACATTCGAGCAGTTCTTC. Amino acid sequence: CASSTGTGTFEQFF.